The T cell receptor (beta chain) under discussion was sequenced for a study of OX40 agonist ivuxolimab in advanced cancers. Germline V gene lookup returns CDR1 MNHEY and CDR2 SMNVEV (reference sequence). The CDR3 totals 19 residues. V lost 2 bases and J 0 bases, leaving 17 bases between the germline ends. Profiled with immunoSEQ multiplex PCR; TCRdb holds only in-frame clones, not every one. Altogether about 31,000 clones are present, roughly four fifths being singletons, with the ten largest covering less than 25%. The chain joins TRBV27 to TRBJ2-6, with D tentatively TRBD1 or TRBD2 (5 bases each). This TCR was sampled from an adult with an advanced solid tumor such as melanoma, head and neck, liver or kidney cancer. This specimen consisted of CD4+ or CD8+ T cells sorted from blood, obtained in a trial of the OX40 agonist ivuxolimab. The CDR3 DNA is TGTGCCAGCAGTTTAATTTACGGGACGGGTGACTCTGGGGCCAACGTCCTGACTTTC. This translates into CASSLIYGTGDSGANVLTF.